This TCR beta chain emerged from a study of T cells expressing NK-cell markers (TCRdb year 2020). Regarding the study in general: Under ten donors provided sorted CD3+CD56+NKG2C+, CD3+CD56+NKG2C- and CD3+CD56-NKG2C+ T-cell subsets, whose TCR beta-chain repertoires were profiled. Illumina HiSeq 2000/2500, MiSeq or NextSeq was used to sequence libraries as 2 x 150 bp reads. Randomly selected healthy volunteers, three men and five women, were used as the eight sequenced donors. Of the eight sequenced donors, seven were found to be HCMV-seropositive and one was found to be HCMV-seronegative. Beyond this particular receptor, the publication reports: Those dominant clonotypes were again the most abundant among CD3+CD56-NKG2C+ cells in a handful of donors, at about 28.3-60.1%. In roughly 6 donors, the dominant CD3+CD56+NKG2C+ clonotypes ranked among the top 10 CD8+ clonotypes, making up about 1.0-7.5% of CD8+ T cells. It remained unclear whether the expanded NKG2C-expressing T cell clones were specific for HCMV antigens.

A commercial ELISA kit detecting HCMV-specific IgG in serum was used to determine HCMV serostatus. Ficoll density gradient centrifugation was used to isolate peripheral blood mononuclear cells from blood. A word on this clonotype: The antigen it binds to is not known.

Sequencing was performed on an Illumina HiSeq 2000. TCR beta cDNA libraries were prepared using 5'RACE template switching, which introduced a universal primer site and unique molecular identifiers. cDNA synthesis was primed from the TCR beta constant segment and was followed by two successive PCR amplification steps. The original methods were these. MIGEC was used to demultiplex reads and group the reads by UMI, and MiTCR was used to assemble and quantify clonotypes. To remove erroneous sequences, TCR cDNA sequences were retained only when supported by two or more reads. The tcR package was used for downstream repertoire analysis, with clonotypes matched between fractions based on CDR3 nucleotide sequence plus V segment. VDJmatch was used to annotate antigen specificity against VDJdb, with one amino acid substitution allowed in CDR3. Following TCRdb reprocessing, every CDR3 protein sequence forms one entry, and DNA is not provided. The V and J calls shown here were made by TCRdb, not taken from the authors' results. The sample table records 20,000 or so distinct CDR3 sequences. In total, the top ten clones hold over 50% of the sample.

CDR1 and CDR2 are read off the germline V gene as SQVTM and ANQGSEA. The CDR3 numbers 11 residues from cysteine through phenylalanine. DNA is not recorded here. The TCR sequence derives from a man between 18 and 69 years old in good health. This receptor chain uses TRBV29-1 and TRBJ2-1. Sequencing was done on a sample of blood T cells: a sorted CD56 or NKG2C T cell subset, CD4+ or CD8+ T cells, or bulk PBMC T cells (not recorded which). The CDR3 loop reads CSGLEGTEQFF.